The source of this T cell receptor (beta chain) is a study of CD8 T cells in ankylosing spondylitis. Study-level points and caveats: Roughly eight highly homologous variants made up a TCR beta motif that seemed to typify ankylosing spondylitis blood.

After removal of 0 bases from V and 1 base from J, the junction contained 3 bases not matched to a gene. Looked up from germline, CDR1 is SGHRS and CDR2 is YFSETQ. The CDR3 loop spans 16 amino acids. MiXCR, run by TCRdb on the 5' RACE reads, gives a single entry per CDR3 protein. The sample has more than 650,000 distinct CDR3 sequences, 10% to 15% seen once. This clonotype was seen only a few times. The target antigen is unknown. The specimen sequenced was blood, either unsorted or a sorted T cell fraction (not recorded which). This TCR derives from a male donor with ankylosing spondylitis. The chain couples TRBV5-1 to TRBJ2-2, with 7 bases matching TRBD2. The CDR3 sequence is CASSLGVAGNTGELFF. CDR3 in DNA: TGCGCCAGCAGCTTGGGCGTAGCGGGGAACACCGGGGAGCTGTTTTTT.